Below are 19 T cell receptor beta chains sequenced from a single sample in a study of CD8 T cells in ankylosing spondylitis. In TCRdb, the 5' RACE reads were re-called with MiXCR into one record per CDR3 protein. The table lists fewer than 250,000 distinct CDR3 sequences, roughly a tenth of them singletons, with 2.6% in the top ten. Input material: blood, either unsorted or a sorted T cell fraction (not recorded which). All receptors come from a male donor with ankylosing spondylitis or in good health (not recorded which).

This clonotype was picked up a small number of times. This chain links TRBV29-1 with TRBJ1-4; tentatively, D is TRBD1 (5 bases). The germline CDR1 and CDR2 sequences are SQVTM and ANQGSEA. This CDR3 is built from 12 residues. Trimming removed 7 bases at V and 5 bases at J, with 11 bases between. CDR3 in amino acids: CSAGGGNEKLFF. CDR3 DNA sequence: TGCAGCGCTGGGGGGGGGAATGAAAAACTGTTTTTT.

The V gene is TRBV4-1, the J gene TRBJ2-4; TRBD2 matches 8 bases. Per the germline V gene, CDR1 is MGHRA and CDR2 is YSYEKL. The J segment lost 1 base and the V segment lost 10 bases, leaving 12 bases of the junction unmatched. CDR3 length: 16 amino acids. In DNA, the CDR3 is TGCGCCACTAGCCAGGCGGGCGGGGGGGCCAAAAACATTCAGTACTTC. Translation gives CATSQAGGGAKNIQYF.

This clonotype was counted many times. The genes are TRBV5-1 and TRBJ1-2; TRBD1 aligns across 7 bases. Per the germline V gene, CDR1 is SGHRS and CDR2 is YFSETQ. V was clipped by 3 bases and J by 7 bases; unmatched bases: 6. The CDR3 spans 13 residues. CDR3 nucleotide sequence: TGCGCCAGCAGCTGGGACAGCCTAGTTGGCTACACCTTC. This sequence encodes CASSWDSLVGYTF.

In its sample, this clonotype was seen a few times. The chain couples TRBV2 to TRBJ2-1; D is ambiguous. The CDR3 has 11 amino acids. V was clipped by 1 base and J by 15 bases, with 10 bases between them. Germline CDR1 is SNHLY and CDR2 is FYNNEI. DNA of the CDR3: TGTGCCAGCAGTGAAGGGTCTCAGCGGTTCTTC. It specifies CASSEGSQRFF.

In this sample, this clonotype turned up many times. The chain carries TRBV6-5 and TRBJ2-2, with D uncertain. V was clipped by 6 bases and J by 0 bases, with 14 bases between them. The CDR3 length is 16 residues. From germline, CDR1 is MNHEY and CDR2 SVGAGI. This chain's CDR3 is CASRFSAVANTGELFF. The CDR3 DNA reads as TGTGCCAGCAGGTTCTCGGCAGTCGCGAACACCGGGGAGCTGTTTTTT.

This clonotype was recorded many times. The V and J genes are TRBV20-1 and TRBJ2-7; no clear D. Germline loops: CDR1 DFQATT, CDR2 SNEGSKA (reference sequence). V lost 0 bases and J 2 bases, leaving 11 bases between the germline ends. This CDR3 contains 14 residues. The CDR3 region is CSAREGLHPYEQYF. CDR3 bases: TGCAGTGCTAGAGAGGGTCTCCATCCCTACGAGCAGTACTTC.

The sample holds many counts of this clonotype. The chain employs TRBV6-2 or TRBV6-3 and TRBJ1-1; 7 positions match TRBD1. The ends lost 10 bases at V and 4 bases at J; junction bases unmatched: 9. The CDR3 is 13 residues long. Germline V gives CDR1 MNHEY, CDR2 SVGEGT. The CDR3 nucleotides are TGTGCCACCGAAGAAACAGGGGTCACTGAAGCTTTCTTT. Its protein product is CATEETGVTEAFF.

Ten or more counts support this clonotype. The J gene is TRBJ2-1, the V gene TRBV5-1; 10 nucleotides align to TRBD2. V gave up 7 bases and J gave up 7 bases; unmatched junction bases: 11. The germline V gene has CDR1 SGHRS and CDR2 YFSETQ. The CDR3 sequence is 15 residues long. The CDR3 loop reads CASDTGTSAVNEQFF. CDR3 coding DNA: TGCGCCAGCGACACCGGGACTAGCGCAGTGAATGAGCAGTTCTTC.

This clonotype showed up many times. The chain uses TRBV12-3 or TRBV12-4 and TRBJ2-3; TRBD2 is a possible D gene (6 bases). The CDR3 sequence is 13 residues long. Trimming took off 1 base at V and 9 bases at J, with 11 bases between the two ends. This CDR3 reads CASSLERRGTQYF. DNA for the CDR3: TGTGCCAGCAGTTTAGAGCGGAGGGGCACGCAGTATTTT.

The chain employs TRBV3-2 and TRBJ2-6; TRBD1, as called in the table, went unchecked against the DNA. TRBV3-2 is a pseudogene segment. The CDR3 covers 20 residues. As DNA, the CDR3 is TGTGCCAGCACCCGAAATCTAAGGACAGCTACAACGAGGGGGGCCAACGTCCTGACTTTC. Translation: CASTRNLRTATTRGANVLTF.

V is TRBV6-1 and J is TRBJ1-1; D unresolved. The V gene lost 6 bases and the J gene lost 0 bases, with 17 bases spanning the gap. The germline CDR1 and CDR2 sequences are MNHNS and SASEGT. The CDR3 spans 16 residues. CDR3 coding DNA: TGTGCCAGCAGCCCACCCATACAAGCTATGAACACTGAAGCTTTCTTT. As protein: CASSPPIQAMNTEAFF.

Many counts were recorded for this clonotype. The rearrangement uses TRBV5-1 and TRBJ1-2; D may be TRBD1 (6 bases). The V gene's germline CDR1 is SGHRS and CDR2 YFSETQ. Deletions cut 0 bases from V and 1 base from J, with 7 bases between. This CDR3 contains 14 residues. CDR3: CASSLDRDNYGYTF. The CDR3 DNA sequence: TGCGCCAGCAGCTTGGACAGGGATAACTATGGCTACACCTTC.

This clonotype was detected ten times or more. The CDR3 DNA is TGTGCCAGCAGAGAGACAGGGAGGGAGTTTAACTATGGCTACACCTTC. Protein: CASRETGREFNYGYTF. The chain combines TRBV6-1 with TRBJ1-2; 7 bases are a match to TRBD1. Germline lookup yields CDR1 MNHNS and CDR2 SASEGT. Trimming took 6 bases from V and 1 from J; bases not matched to a gene: 11. CDR3 size: 16 residues.

This clonotype was observed at least ten times. The chain couples TRBV12-3 or TRBV12-4 to TRBJ1-5; D perhaps matches TRBD1 (6 bases). The CDR3 has 14 residues. Deletions cut 6 bases from V and 6 bases from J, with 15 bases between. The CDR3, as DNA: TGTGCCAGCAGGACAGGAGGGCAGAGTCAGCCCCAGCATTTT. Protein product: CASRTGGQSQPQHF.

This sequence joins TRBV18 and TRBJ2-7, with D tentatively TRBD2 (5 bases). This CDR3 contains 14 residues. The V gene's germline CDR1 is KGHSH and CDR2 LQKENI. V was trimmed by 5 bases and J by 2 bases, leaving 13 bases between them. Here the CDR3 DNA reads TGTGCCAGCTCAGGGAGACTACCTCCCTACGAGCAGTACTTC. Translated, it gives CASSGRLPPYEQYF.

This clonotype was observed a few times. The V and J genes are TRBV10-2 and TRBJ2-1, with 9 positions matching TRBD2. The CDR3 extends over 15 amino acids. V shed 2 bases and J 3 bases; nucleotides not matched to a gene: 2. Germline CDR1 WSHSY, CDR2 SAAADI. CDR3 in amino acids: CASSEPSGDYNEQFF. As DNA, the CDR3 is TGCGCCAGCAGTGAGCCTAGCGGGGACTACAATGAGCAGTTCTTC.

The chain links TRBV7-2 to TRBJ2-1; TRBD2 matches at 8 bases. Unmatched junction bases numbered 13, after V lost 3 bases and J lost 9 bases. Looked up from germline, CDR1 is SGHTA and CDR2 is FQGNSA. The CDR3 covers 16 residues. The CDR3 DNA is TGTGCCAGCAGCTTGGGTGTCGGGGGGGGTGGGGGTGAGCAGTTCTTC. Its translation: CASSLGVGGGGGEQFF.

This clonotype has only a few counts. The genes are TRBV7-2 and TRBJ1-2; TRBD1 matches 7 bases. Germline V gene sequence: CDR1 SGHTA, CDR2 FQGNSA. V was clipped by 6 bases and J by 6 bases; unmatched bases: 7. The CDR3 totals 13 residues. CDR3 DNA: TGTGCCAGCAGTTCCGCCCAGGGGGATGGCTACACCTTC. The encoded protein is CASSSAQGDGYTF.

This clonotype was found many times. J is TRBJ1-1 and V is TRBV12-3 or TRBV12-4; tentatively, D is TRBD1 (5 bases). V dropped 7 bases and J dropped 4 bases, with 16 bases sitting between them. The CDR3 is 14 residues long. CDR3 in amino acids: CASTLGAGPTEAFF. In nucleotides, the CDR3 is TGTGCCAGCACCTTGGGTGCAGGGCCCACTGAAGCTTTCTTT.